Below are 22 T cell receptor beta chains sequenced from a single sample in a study of blood T cell repertoires in COVID-19. Clones were sequenced by immunoSEQ multiplex PCR, and TCRdb holds only the in-frame ones, with some missing. The sample lists almost 400,000 clones; around 87% were seen once. Sequenced material: peripheral blood. These receptors originate from a woman aged 55-69 years with COVID-19, enrolled during active disease.

The V and J genes are TRBV4-1 and TRBJ1-1, with D unclear. The CDR3 sequence is 12 residues long. Trimming shortened V by 4 bases and J by 8 bases, and 11 bases separated the two germline ends. Germline V gene data show CDR1 as MGHRA and CDR2 as YSYEKL. CDR3 sequence (DNA): TGCGCCAGCAGCCGGGAGGAAGGAGAAGCTTTCTTT. This codes for CASSREEGEAFF.

The rearrangement joins TRBV9 to TRBJ1-3; D is uncertain. The CDR3 extends over 15 amino acids. Germline V CDR1 and CDR2: SGDLS, YYNGEE. Deletions cut 0 bases from V and 4 bases from J, with 11 bases between. The CDR3 protein is CASSVVAGWGNTIYF. The CDR3 nucleotides are TGTGCCAGCAGCGTAGTTGCAGGATGGGGAAACACCATATATTTT.

The chain employs TRBV5-1 and TRBJ1-2; 8 nucleotides agree with TRBD1. V shed 0 bases and J 4 bases; nucleotides not matched to a gene: 2. The CDR3 loop spans 14 amino acids. From germline, CDR1 is SGHRS and CDR2 YFSETQ. The CDR3, as DNA: TGCGCCAGCAGCTTGGAAGGGACAGGCTATGGCTACACCTTC. This translates into CASSLEGTGYGYTF.

J is TRBJ2-7 and V is TRBV7-9; D might be TRBD2 (6 bases). The CDR3 consists of 15 residues. The ends were cut back, 5 bases at V and 2 bases at J, with 16 bases in the middle. CDR1 SEHNR and CDR2 FQNEAQ come from the germline V gene (reference sequence). In DNA form, the CDR3 reads TGTGCCAGCAGCCTGCTCGGGACTCCAACCTACGAGCAGTACTTC. It translates to CASSLLGTPTYEQYF.

V and J are TRBV20-1 and TRBJ1-2; 8 positions match TRBD1. The CDR3 has 11 residues. The germline CDR1 and CDR2 sequences are DFQATT and SNEGSKA (reference sequence). V was clipped by 8 bases and J by 7 bases; unmatched bases: 6. Here the CDR3 DNA reads TGCAGTATTGACAGGGGTGCTGGCTACACCTTC. Translated: CSIDRGAGYTF.

J is TRBJ1-3 and V is TRBV28; 11 bases are shared with TRBD1. The germline gives CDR1 MDHEN, CDR2 SYDVKM. The V gene end was trimmed by 3 bases and the J gene end by 0 bases; junction bases not matched to a gene: 16. There are 21 residues in the CDR3. The CDR3 loop is CASSLHTGTGGINFSGNTIYF. DNA for the CDR3: TGTGCCAGCAGTTTGCACACCGGGACAGGGGGTATCAATTTCTCTGGAAACACCATATATTTT.

The chain carries TRBV19 and TRBJ2-7; 9 nucleotides match TRBD1. Germline V gene data show CDR1 as LNHDA and CDR2 as SQIVND (reference sequence). The trim removed 5 bases at V and 3 bases at J, leaving 11 bases unmatched. The CDR3 runs to 16 residues. The CDR3 loop reads CASSVGGQGQFYEQYF. DNA for the CDR3: TGTGCCAGTAGTGTTGGCGGACAGGGGCAGTTCTACGAGCAGTACTTC.

The rearrangement links TRBV5-1 to TRBJ1-1, with 8 bases fitting TRBD1. CDR3 length equals 13 residues. Germline assignment: CDR1 SGHRS and CDR2 YFSETQ. The V segment lost 4 bases and the J segment 10 bases; nucleotides outside the gene matches: 9. CDR3 DNA sequence: TGCGCCAGCAGCCCCGGAGGGGGACAGGCAGCTTTCTTT. It specifies CASSPGGGQAAFF.

The V call is TRBV6-1, the J call TRBJ2-4; 10 positions match TRBD1. This CDR3 contains 20 residues. The germline V gene has CDR1 MNHNS and CDR2 SASEGT. Trimming cost V 0 bases and J 3 bases; bases outside gene matches: 14. Here the CDR3 reads CASSEAPGTGAQENKNIQYF. CDR3 coding DNA: TGTGCCAGCAGTGAAGCTCCCGGGACAGGGGCTCAAGAGAACAAAAACATTCAGTACTTC.

The rearrangement joins TRBV4-2 to TRBJ2-7, with D unclear. Germline V gene data show CDR1 as LGHNA and CDR2 as YNFKEQ. V lost 1 base, J lost 2 bases, and 9 bases lay in between. The length of the CDR3 is 14 residues. CDR3: CASSQVESPYEQYF. CDR3 bases: TGTGCCAGCAGCCAAGTCGAGAGCCCCTACGAGCAGTACTTC.

The V call is TRBV10-3, the J call TRBJ2-1, with 13 bases fitting TRBD2. The J segment lost 6 bases and the V segment lost 6 bases, leaving 2 bases of the junction unmatched. CDR3 length: 14 residues. The germline CDR1 and CDR2 sequences are ENHRY and SYGVKD. CDR3 nucleotide sequence: TGTGCCATCAGGACTAGCGGGGGGTCCAATGAGCAGTTCTTC. This sequence encodes CAIRTSGGSNEQFF.

This clone occurred once. This sequence joins TRBV18 and TRBJ2-5; a weak D match, TRBD2 (6 bases). Trimming took off 3 bases at V and 2 bases at J, with 13 bases between the two ends. The CDR3 is 15 residues long. Germline V gene sequence: CDR1 KGHSH, CDR2 LQKENI. CDR3 protein: CASSPGRREQETQYF. The CDR3 DNA reads as TGTGCCAGCTCACCTGGCCGCCGGGAGCAAGAGACCCAGTACTTC.

The sample holds one count of this clone. This chain links TRBV28 with TRBJ1-4; possible D gene TRBD1, 6 bases. The CDR3 sequence is 15 residues long. CDR1 is MDHEN, CDR2 SYDVKM, per germline. V lost 5 bases and J lost 8, with 18 bases in between. This CDR3 is CASSMDSPAREKLFF. CDR3 nucleotide sequence: TGTGCCAGCAGTATGGACAGCCCGGCGAGAGAAAAACTGTTTTTT.

The chain couples TRBV15 to TRBJ1-1; TRBD1 is a possible D gene (5 bases). The CDR3 covers 13 residues. Trimming took off 5 bases at V and 0 bases at J, with 7 bases between the two ends. Germline CDR1 reads LNHNV; CDR2 reads YYDKDF (reference sequence). CDR3 in DNA: TGTGCCACCAGCGGACACCTGAACACTGAAGCTTTCTTT. Residues: CATSGHLNTEAFF.

This clone has only one observation. The J gene is TRBJ2-7, the V gene TRBV5-1, with 7 positions matching TRBD1. CDR3 length equals 15 residues. V lost 4 bases to trimming and J lost 1 base; unmatched junction nucleotides: 8. Germline V CDR1 and CDR2: SGHRS, YFSETQ. CDR3 amino acids: CASSPRTGESYEQYF. The CDR3 DNA reads as TGCGCCAGCAGCCCCCGGACAGGTGAATCCTACGAGCAGTACTTC. The variable domain in full, with the rest retrieved from reference TRBV5-1 and TRBJ2-7, is KAGVTQTPRYLIKTRGQQVTLSCSPISGHRSVSWYQQTPGQGLQFLFEYFSETQRNKGNFPGRFSGRQFSNSRSEMNVSTLELGDSALYLCASSPRTGESYEQYFGPGTRLTVT.

Points on this clone: Different DNA sequences within this sample yield the same CDR3. This chain links TRBV7-9 with TRBJ1-1, with TRBD1 identical over 7 bases. V shed 8 bases, J shed 8 bases, and the junction held 8 bases outside the gene matches. Germline CDR1 and CDR2: SEHNR and FQNEAQ (reference sequence). The CDR3 sequence is 12 residues long. In DNA form, the CDR3 reads TGTGCCAGCCGCCAGGGGACAGCCGAAGCTTTCTTT. Its translation is CASRQGTAEAFF.

The chain has TRBV27 and TRBJ1-3; D not resolved. The CDR3 has 14 residues. V lost 5 bases to trimming and J lost 0 bases, with 8 bases between them. Germline V gene sequence: CDR1 MNHEY, CDR2 SMNVEV (reference sequence). The CDR3 protein is CASSPHGSGNTIYF. The CDR3 nucleotides read TGTGCCAGCAGTCCCCACGGCTCTGGAAACACCATATATTTT.

The sample holds a few counts of this clone. The chain is built from TRBV1 and TRBJ2-7; whether TRBD2, the table's D call, matches the DNA was not checked. TRBV1 is noted as a pseudogene. CDR3 length: 13 amino acids. CDR3: CTSSQACSDEQYF. The CDR3 coding sequence is TGCACCAGCAGCCAAGCATGCAGCGACGAGCAGTACTTC.

This clone was found once. The CDR3 sequence is CASSGTEQETQYF. CDR3 sequence (DNA): TGTGCCAGCAGTGGGACAGAACAAGAGACCCAGTACTTC. This chain links TRBV12-3 or TRBV12-4 with TRBJ2-5; TRBD1 matches at 7 bases. This CDR3 contains 13 residues. J lost 2 bases, V lost 5 bases, and 2 bases had no gene match.

This clone came up once. This sequence joins TRBV19 and TRBJ1-5, with 11 bases that match TRBD1. This CDR3 is built from 18 residues. Germline CDR1 and CDR2: LNHDA and SQIVND (reference sequence). V was pared by 7 bases and J by 2 bases, with 13 bases of the junction left unmatched. The CDR3 loop is CASIKADRGPLGNQPQHF. The DNA for the CDR3 is TGTGCCAGTATTAAGGCGGACAGGGGGCCCCTGGGCAATCAGCCCCAGCATTTT.

V is TRBV13 and J is TRBJ2-1, with D perhaps matching TRBD1 (6 bases). Deletions cut 5 bases from V and 10 bases from J, with 12 bases between. CDR3 length equals 12 residues. Per germline, CDR1 PRHDT and CDR2 FYEKMQ (reference sequence). CDR3 sequence: CASSQPTGEQFF. DNA of the CDR3: TGTGCCAGCAGCCAACCGACAGGCGAGCAGTTCTTC.

The genes are TRBV19 and TRBJ2-5; D possibly corresponds to TRBD1 (6 bases). Germline CDR1 is LNHDA and CDR2 is SQIVND (reference sequence). This CDR3 spans 14 amino acids. V gave up 4 bases and J gave up 5 bases, with 14 bases separating them. The CDR3, as DNA: TGTGCCAGTAGTAACAGGGCTATTGGGGAGACCCAGTACTTC. Its protein product is CASSNRAIGETQYF.